A selection of T cell receptor beta chains follows, all from one sample in a study of cytomegalovirus exposure and HLA in healthy donors. Generated by immunoSEQ multiplex PCR, the TCRdb table keeps only in-frame clones and is missing some. The sample carries approximately 150,000 clones, roughly a tenth recorded once. Sequencing was carried out using PBMCs. Receptor source: a male donor in good health and CMV-seronegative. CDR3s include the opening cysteine and the closing phenylalanine or tryptophan. A D gene is named only where the DNA matches it firmly. Where a row states a size, it is once, few, many or the class of an expanded clone; other rows omit it.

size: -; D: -; V: TRBV19; J: TRBJ2-7; CDR3: CASSEGWSSYEQYF; DNA: TGTGCCAGTAGTGAGGGCTGGTCTTCCTACGAGCAGTACTTC
size: few; D: TRBD1; V: TRBV13; J: TRBJ1-1; CDR3: CASSDGQARGTEAFF; DNA: TGTGCCAGCAGCGATGGACAGGCCAGGGGCACTGAAGCTTTCTTT
size: -; D: TRBD1; V: TRBV2; J: TRBJ2-7; CDR3: CASSGPGQGYNYEQYF; DNA: TGTGCCAGCAGTGGACCGGGACAGGGTTATAACTACGAGCAGTACTTC
size: few; D: -; V: TRBV4-3; J: TRBJ2-3; CDR3: CASSQELTSATDTQYF; DNA: TGCGCCAGCAGCCAAGAACTGACTAGTGCCACAGATACGCAGTATTTT
size: few; D: -; V: TRBV19; J: TRBJ1-1; CDR3: CASSLLTPTRGTEAFF; DNA: TGTGCCAGTAGCCTACTTACACCAACCAGAGGCACTGAAGCTTTCTTT
size: few; D: -; V: TRBV2; J: TRBJ2-1; CDR3: CASSRTSKVNEQFF; DNA: TGTGCCAGCAGCAGAACGTCAAAAGTCAATGAGCAGTTCTTC
size: -; D: TRBD1; V: TRBV29-1; J: TRBJ1-1; CDR3: CSAGDSKNTEAFF; DNA: TGCAGCGCTGGGGACAGCAAGAACACTGAAGCTTTCTTT
size: few; D: -; V: TRBV7-9; J: TRBJ1-3; CDR3: CASSRTGSFGDTIYF; DNA: TGTGCCAGCAGCCGAACGGGCAGCTTCGGGGACACCATATATTTT
size: -; D: -; V: TRBV6-5; J: TRBJ1-1; CDR3: CASRLLNTEAFF; DNA: TGTGCCAGCCGACTCCTGAACACTGAAGCTTTCTTT
size: -; D: TRBD1; V: TRBV28; J: TRBJ2-7; CDR3: CASTRPGQGLYEQYF; DNA: TGTGCCAGCACTCGACCGGGACAGGGACTCTACGAGCAGTACTTC
size: few; D: -; V: TRBV15; J: TRBJ2-3; CDR3: CATSREWRDFTDTQYF; DNA: TGTGCCACCAGCAGAGAGTGGCGGGACTTCACAGATACGCAGTATTTT
size: -; D: TRBD1; V: TRBV5-6; J: TRBJ1-5; CDR3: CASSLKTGMLQPQHF; DNA: TGTGCCAGCAGCTTAAAGACAGGGATGCTTCAGCCCCAGCATTTT
size: -; D: -; V: TRBV29-1; J: TRBJ2-3; CDR3: CSVAGGEDTQYF; DNA: TGCAGCGTTGCCGGAGGAGAAGATACGCAGTATTTT
size: -; D: TRBD2; V: TRBV2; J: TRBJ2-1; CDR3: CASARAGESYNEQFF; DNA: TGTGCCAGCGCTAGGGCGGGAGAATCCTACAATGAGCAGTTCTTC
size: few; D: -; V: TRBV4-3; J: TRBJ2-1; CDR3: CASSQDDEVGHNEQFF; DNA: TGCGCCAGCAGCCAAGATGATGAGGTGGGGCACAATGAGCAGTTCTTC
size: -; D: TRBD2; V: TRBV7-9; J: TRBJ2-2; CDR3: CASSLGRTRGPLAGELFF; DNA: TGTGCCAGCAGCTTAGGTAGGACTAGAGGACCCCTCGCCGGGGAGCTGTTTTTT
size: once; D: TRBD1; V: TRBV28; J: TRBJ1-3; CDR3: CASSLPGGPGNTIYF; DNA: TGTGCCAGCAGTTTACCAGGGGGACCTGGAAACACCATATATTTT
size: few; D: TRBD1; V: TRBV6-5; J: TRBJ1-2; CDR3: CASSYSPGGSGYTF; DNA: TGTGCCAGCAGTTACTCGCCAGGGGGCAGTGGCTACACCTTC
size: -; D: TRBD1; V: TRBV7-6; J: TRBJ2-7; CDR3: CASSFGTGGVYEQYF; DNA: TGTGCCAGCAGCTTTGGGACAGGGGGAGTCTACGAGCAGTACTTC
size: few; D: -; V: TRBV4-2; J: TRBJ1-4; CDR3: CASSQGSGVNEKLFF; DNA: TGTGCCAGCAGCCAGGGGTCGGGGGTGAATGAAAAACTGTTTTTT
size: few; D: -; V: TRBV7-9; J: TRBJ2-6; CDR3: CASSPSQVAGANVLTF; DNA: TGTGCCAGCAGCCCCTCCCAGGTAGCTGGGGCCAACGTCCTGACTTTC
size: few; D: TRBD2; V: TRBV5-4; J: TRBJ2-7; CDR3: CASSPRYSGAVYEQYF; DNA: TGTGCCAGCAGCCCTAGATATAGCGGGGCCGTCTACGAGCAGTACTTC
size: few; D: TRBD1; V: TRBV18; J: TRBJ1-6; CDR3: CASSPSTGGNSPLHF; DNA: TGTGCCAGCTCACCTTCTACAGGGGGGAATTCACCCCTCCACTTT
size: few; D: -; V: TRBV7-2; J: TRBJ2-7; CDR3: CASSFDGTTIYEQYF; DNA: TGTGCCAGCAGCTTTGACGGGACAACGATCTACGAGCAGTACTTC
size: -; D: -; V: TRBV5-1; J: TRBJ1-1; CDR3: CASSVGTVAQAFF; DNA: TGCGCCAGCAGCGTGGGTACGGTTGCTCAAGCTTTCTTT
size: -; D: -; V: TRBV2; J: TRBJ1-5; CDR3: CASNRGLNQPQHF; DNA: TGTGCCAGCAACCGGGGGTTGAATCAGCCCCAGCATTTT
size: medium-sized; D: -; V: TRBV19; J: TRBJ1-1; CDR3: CASSPGVEAFF; DNA: TGTGCCAGTAGTCCCGGGGTTGAAGCTTTCTTT
size: few; D: TRBD1; V: TRBV9; J: TRBJ2-7; CDR3: CASSVGIGTGSYEQYF; DNA: TGTGCCAGCAGCGTAGGGATCGGGACAGGGTCCTACGAGCAGTACTTC
size: -; D: -; V: TRBV7-2; J: TRBJ2-7; CDR3: CASSFSSSYEQYF; DNA: TGTGCCAGCAGCTTCTCTAGCTCCTACGAGCAGTACTTC
size: -; D: TRBD2; V: TRBV6-5; J: TRBJ2-2; CDR3: CASSYGGGFTGELFF; DNA: TGTGCCAGCAGTTACGGGGGGGGTTTCACCGGGGAGCTGTTTTTT
size: -; D: -; V: TRBV7-9; J: TRBJ1-2; CDR3: CASSLSGSVGYTF; DNA: TGTGCCAGCAGCTTGTCGGGGTCCGTTGGCTACACCTTC
size: -; D: TRBD1; V: TRBV4-3; J: TRBJ1-2; CDR3: CASSPDRDYGYTF; DNA: TGCGCCAGCAGCCCCGACAGGGACTATGGCTACACCTTC
size: few; D: -; V: TRBV4-1; J: TRBJ1-3; CDR3: CASSQESKSSGNTIYF; DNA: TGCGCCAGCAGCCAAGAAAGCAAGAGCTCTGGAAACACCATATATTTT
size: few; D: -; V: TRBV4-3; J: TRBJ2-5; CDR3: CASSQGIQETQYF; DNA: TGCGCCAGCAGCCAGGGCATCCAAGAGACCCAGTACTTC
size: -; D: TRBD1; V: TRBV5-1; J: TRBJ1-3; CDR3: CASSLDGTAPGNTIYF; DNA: TGCGCCAGCAGCTTGGACGGGACAGCGCCTGGAAACACCATATATTTT
size: few; D: TRBD1; V: TRBV25-1; J: TRBJ2-2; CDR3: CASSASRQGLGTGELFF; DNA: TGTGCCAGCAGCGCCTCCAGACAGGGGCTGGGGACCGGGGAGCTGTTTTTT
size: -; D: TRBD1; V: TRBV11-2; J: TRBJ1-4; CDR3: CASSTQQGVREKLFF; DNA: TGTGCCAGCAGCACCCAACAGGGGGTGAGGGAAAAACTGTTTTTT
size: -; D: -; V: TRBV6-5; J: TRBJ2-7; CDR3: CASSYTGQSTTSEQYF; DNA: TGTGCCAGCAGTTACACGGGACAATCTACCACCTCCGAGCAGTACTTC
size: -; D: -; V: TRBV27; J: TRBJ1-2; CDR3: CASTPGYRSSSYTF; DNA: TGTGCCAGCACACCGGGGTACCGTTCTAGTAGCTACACCTTC
size: few; D: TRBD2; V: TRBV15; J: TRBJ2-5; CDR3: CATSSKLAVIQETQYF; DNA: TGTGCCACCAGCAGTAAACTAGCGGTAATCCAAGAGACCCAGTACTTC
size: few; D: TRBD1; V: TRBV5-1; J: TRBJ1-1; CDR3: CASSLGGGPEAFF; DNA: TGCGCCAGCAGCTTGGGAGGGGGCCCTGAAGCTTTCTTT
size: few; D: TRBD1; V: TRBV7-9; J: TRBJ2-7; CDR3: CASMVRQGSNEQYF; DNA: TGTGCCAGCATGGTAAGACAGGGCAGTAACGAGCAGTACTTC
size: -; D: TRBD1; V: TRBV28; J: TRBJ1-1; CDR3: CASSLWGDRGPEAFF; DNA: TGTGCCAGCAGTTTATGGGGGGACAGGGGGCCCGAAGCTTTCTTT
size: -; D: TRBD2; V: TRBV9; J: TRBJ2-1; CDR3: CASSEGTSGGVDEQFF; DNA: TGTGCCAGCAGCGAGGGGACTAGCGGGGGAGTGGATGAGCAGTTCTTC
size: few; D: TRBD2; V: TRBV7-3; J: TRBJ2-7; CDR3: CASSLTSGRYSSEQYF; DNA: TGTGCCAGCAGCCTGACTAGCGGGAGGTATTCATCCGAGCAGTACTTC